The 26 T cell receptor beta chains reported below all come from one sample, sequenced in a study of PD-1 blockade in classical Hodgkin lymphoma. Sequenced by immunoSEQ multiplex PCR; TCRdb stores in-frame clones only, minus some. The data contain nearly 55,000 clones, 65% to 85% of them singletons. All the patients suffered relapse after autologous stem cell transplantation, and brentuximab vedotin exposure differed. The sample here was peripheral blood mononuclear cells (PBMCs), taken at baseline. Receptors were obtained from a human donor with classical Hodgkin lymphoma.

This chain joins TRBV7-2 and TRBJ1-2, with D hard to call. Germline V gene lookup returns CDR1 SGHTA and CDR2 FQGNSA. V lost 1 base and J lost 8, with 11 bases in between. The CDR3 contains 13 residues. The DNA of the CDR3 is TGTGCCAGCAGCTTAGGCTCCTTGGGAGGCTACACCTTC. Its translation: CASSLGSLGGYTF.

Points on this clone: Other DNA sequences of this sample code for an identical CDR3. The CDR3 nucleotides read TGTGCCAGCAGTTACTCGAAGGAACAGCCCCAGCATTTT. Protein sequence: CASSYSKEQPQHF. The V and J genes are TRBV6-5 and TRBJ1-5; D gene ambiguous. CDR3 size: 13 residues. Germline CDR1 MNHEY, CDR2 SVGAGI. V lost 0 bases, J lost 7 bases, and 7 bases lay in between.

This clone was counted only a few times. The rearrangement joins TRBV4-3 to TRBJ2-3, with D perhaps assigned TRBD1 or TRBD2 (5 bases each). Germline lookup yields CDR1 LGHNA and CDR2 YSLEER. The CDR3 is 17 residues long. V dropped 3 bases and J dropped 0 bases, with 16 bases sitting between them. The CDR3 coding sequence is TGCGCCAGCAGCCAGGTCCCGGGACGGATTAGCACAGATACGCAGTATTTT. Amino acids: CASSQVPGRISTDTQYF.

The chain couples TRBV5-4 to TRBJ2-1; TRBD2 agrees at 11 bases. The CDR3 is made up of 16 amino acids. Trimming at V came to 4 bases and at J to 6 bases, leaving 9 bases not matched to a gene. Germline CDR1 is SGHNT and CDR2 is YYREEE (reference sequence). DNA of the CDR3: TGTGCCAGCAGCGCGGGAGGGACTAGCGGTTCCAATGAGCAGTTCTTC. This codes for CASSAGGTSGSNEQFF.

The CDR3 DNA reads as TGTGCCAGTAGTATGGTCGGGGACGTTTACGAGCAGTACTTC. This codes for CASSMVGDVYEQYF. The chain recombines TRBV19 with TRBJ2-7; D possibly uses TRBD1 or TRBD2 (5 bases each). The CDR3 is 14 amino acids. Germline V CDR1 and CDR2: LNHDA, SQIVND (reference sequence). Trimming removed 3 bases from V and 4 bases from J, with 13 bases in between. The complete variable domain, with remaining parts taken from reference TRBV19 and TRBJ2-7, reads DGGITQSPKYLFRKEGQNVTLSCEQNLNHDAMYWYRQDPGQGLRLIYYSQIVNDFQKGDIAEGYSVSREKKESFPLTVTSAQKNPTAFYLCASSMVGDVYEQYFGPGTRLTVT.

This sequence joins TRBV29-1 and TRBJ1-1; 7 bases map to TRBD1. The CDR3 totals 12 residues. J gave up 7 bases and V 6 bases, and 8 bases lay outside the gene matches. From germline, CDR1 is SQVTM and CDR2 ANQGSEA. The CDR3 DNA is TGCAGCGTCGAGGACAGGATCCTTGAAGCTTTCTTT. It encodes CSVEDRILEAFF.

This clone occurred a few times. The chain combines TRBV11-2 with TRBJ1-3; D is unresolved. Germline loops: CDR1 SGHAT, CDR2 FQNNGV. CDR3 size: 14 residues. With 0 bases removed from V and 4 bases from J, the gap between germline ends came to 7 bases. In DNA, the CDR3 is TGTGCCAGCAGCTTAGATCCTAGCGGAAACACCATATATTTT. It yields the protein CASSLDPSGNTIYF.

The chain links TRBV30 to TRBJ1-1; TRBD1 matches at 8 bases. CDR1 is GTSNPN and CDR2 is SVGIG in the germline V gene (reference sequence). The CDR3 is made up of 13 amino acids. Losses at the gene ends were 0 bases for V and 6 bases for J; bases not matched to a gene: 3. Here the CDR3 reads CAWSVTQGAEAFF. The CDR3 region has the DNA TGTGCCTGGAGTGTAACACAGGGGGCTGAAGCTTTCTTT.

This clone came up a few times. The chain has TRBV4-3 and TRBJ1-2; a weak D match, TRBD1 (5 bases). The V gene's germline CDR1 is LGHNA and CDR2 YSLEER. Trimming removed 4 bases from V and 1 base from J, with 13 bases in between. The CDR3 runs to 15 residues. The CDR3 nucleotides read TGCGCCAGCAGCCGAAGACGGGACGGTAACTATGGCTACACCTTC. This encodes CASSRRRDGNYGYTF.

This clone is a singleton in its sample. This chain links TRBV30 with TRBJ2-7, with D perhaps matching TRBD1 (5 bases). There are 14 residues in the CDR3. The germline V and J ends were trimmed by 0 bases and 6 bases, with 15 bases remaining between them. The germline V gene has CDR1 GTSNPN and CDR2 SVGIG (reference sequence). The CDR3 bases are TGTGCCTGGAGTGTACGAGGATGGGGCGGCGAGCAGTACTTC. Protein product: CAWSVRGWGGEQYF.

The chain has TRBV4-2 and TRBJ2-2, with TRBD1 matching 9 bases. Germline lookup yields CDR1 LGHNA and CDR2 YNFKEQ. The CDR3 loop spans 17 amino acids. V was pared by 4 bases and J by 5 bases, with 11 bases of the junction left unmatched. The CDR3 coding sequence is TGTGCCAGCAGCCTCCTTTCCGGGACAGGGTTGACCGGGGAGCTGTTTTTT. Translating it yields CASSLLSGTGLTGELFF.

The genes are TRBV10-3 and TRBJ1-5; D call uncertain. V lost 7 bases to trimming and J lost 0 bases, with 7 bases between them. The CDR3 totals 13 residues. CDR1 and CDR2 (germline): ENHRY, SYGVKD. The CDR3 is CAINADSNQPQHF. CDR3 bases: TGTGCCATCAACGCGGATAGCAATCAGCCCCAGCATTTT.

The sample holds one count of this clone. This rearrangement joins TRBV18 to TRBJ2-1; TRBD2 aligns across 7 bases. The CDR3 spans 16 residues. V gave up 1 base and J gave up 7 bases; unmatched junction bases: 10. Germline assignment: CDR1 KGHSH and CDR2 LQKENI. The CDR3 DNA sequence: TGTGCCAGCTCACCACTATTCGCCGGGACTACGAATGAGCAGTTCTTC. As protein: CASSPLFAGTTNEQFF.

J is TRBJ2-2 and V is TRBV7-2, with 9 bases lining up with TRBD1. Trimming at V came to 3 bases and at J to 11 bases, leaving 10 bases not matched to a gene. Germline CDR1 and CDR2: SGHTA and FQGNSA. The CDR3 is 15 amino acids. The CDR3, as DNA: TGTGCCAGCAGCTTTCAACAGGGGGCATCGCTCGAGCTGTTTTTT. Translating it yields CASSFQQGASLELFF.

The chain uses TRBV7-9 and TRBJ1-1; D not resolved. The ends were cut back, 5 bases at V and 3 bases at J, with 13 bases in the middle. The CDR3 spans 14 residues. In germline, CDR1 is SEHNR, CDR2 FQNEAQ (reference sequence). Here the CDR3 DNA reads TGTGCCAGCAGCCGGACTGCCCTGGACACTGAAGCTTTCTTT. It codes for CASSRTALDTEAFF.

This clone appeared a few times. The rearrangement joins TRBV19 to TRBJ2-3; D is unresolved. V was cut by 3 bases and J by 1 base, with 11 bases left in between. Germline assignment: CDR1 LNHDA and CDR2 SQIVND (reference sequence). The CDR3 spans 15 residues. The CDR3: CASSIWRSRTDTQYF. CDR3 sequence (DNA): TGTGCCAGTAGTATCTGGCGGAGCCGCACAGATACGCAGTATTTT.

The V call is TRBV9, the J call TRBJ2-1, with D perhaps assigned TRBD1 or TRBD2 (7 bases each). This CDR3 region has 18 residues. Per germline, CDR1 SGDLS and CDR2 YYNGEE. V was clipped by 0 bases and J by 0 bases, with 16 bases between them. DNA of the CDR3: TGTGCCAGCAGCGTAGGCCCTGGGGGGGACAGCTCCTACAATGAGCAGTTCTTC. Residues: CASSVGPGGDSSYNEQFF.

The chain recombines TRBV4-1 with TRBJ1-2, with D possibly being TRBD1 (5 bases). CDR3 length: 16 residues. The ends were cut back, 4 bases at V and 2 bases at J, with 17 bases in the middle. Germline V gives CDR1 MGHRA, CDR2 YSYEKL. CDR3 DNA sequence: TGCGCCAGCAGCCCCTTACCCTCTTGGGGGAACTATGGCTACACCTTC. Its translation is CASSPLPSWGNYGYTF.

This chain connects TRBV28 to TRBJ1-1, with D unresolved. The CDR3 length is 12 residues. CDR1 and CDR2 from the germline V gene are MDHEN and SYDVKM. With 5 bases removed from V and 4 bases from J, the gap between germline ends came to 8 bases. The CDR3 sequence is CASSTGSTEAFF. The CDR3 coding sequence is TGTGCCAGCAGTACTGGGAGCACTGAAGCTTTCTTT.

The gene calls are TRBV7-6 and TRBJ1-1; tentatively, D is TRBD1 (6 bases). The CDR3 is 13 amino acids. Germline assignment: CDR1 SGHVS and CDR2 FNYEAQ. V was pared by 5 bases and J by 6 bases, with 13 bases between. CDR3 region: CASSPTGIAEAFF. CDR3 bases: TGTGCCAGCAGCCCTACAGGGATTGCTGAAGCTTTCTTT.

By share, this clone counts as medium-sized (0.01 to 0.1%). The V and J genes are TRBV29-1 and TRBJ1-1, with D perhaps matching TRBD1 (5 bases). Trimming cost V 3 bases and J 1 base, with 9 bases left between them. The germline CDR1 and CDR2 sequences are SQVTM and ANQGSEA. The CDR3 loop spans 13 amino acids. In DNA, the CDR3 is TGCAGCGTTGAGGGACTTTCGAACACTGAAGCTTTCTTT. Translation: CSVEGLSNTEAFF. The complete variable domain, with remaining parts taken from reference TRBV29-1 and TRBJ1-1, reads SAVISQKPSRDICQRGTSLTIQCQVDSQVTMMFWYRQQPGQSLTLIATANQGSEATYESGFVIDKFPISRPNLTFSTLTVSNMSPEDSSIYLCSVEGLSNTEAFFGQGTRLTVV.

V and J are TRBV7-9 and TRBJ2-1, with TRBD2 matching over 11 bases. Germline assignment: CDR1 SEHNR and CDR2 FQNEAQ (reference sequence). The CDR3 is 17 amino acids. With V trimmed by 5 bases and J by 5 bases, 11 bases remained unmatched. The DNA of the CDR3 is TGTGCCAGCAGCGGCCGACTAGCGGGACTCCCCCACAATGAGCAGTTCTTC. It encodes CASSGRLAGLPHNEQFF.

This chain joins TRBV10-2 and TRBJ2-2; TRBD1 agrees at 7 bases. V shed 6 bases and J 2 bases; nucleotides not matched to a gene: 15. CDR1 and CDR2 (germline): WSHSY, SAAADI. This CDR3 region has 18 residues. The CDR3 spells CASSRPIKGQKNTGELFF. CDR3 bases: TGCGCCAGCAGCCGACCAATAAAGGGACAGAAAAACACCGGGGAGCTGTTTTTT.

This clone appeared a single time. The identical CDR3 is also encoded by other nucleotide sequences in the sample. This chain joins TRBV30 and TRBJ2-6; D call uncertain. Looked up from germline, CDR1 is GTSNPN and CDR2 is SVGIG (reference sequence). The V gene lost 2 bases and the J gene lost 2 bases, with 10 bases spanning the gap. The CDR3 spans 15 residues. As DNA, the CDR3 is TGTGCCTGGAGTTGGGGTGGGGCTGGGGCCAACGTCCTGACTTTC. This translates into CAWSWGGAGANVLTF. The full variable domain, completed using reference TRBV30 and TRBJ2-6, is SQTIHQWPATLVQPVGSPLSLECTVEGTSNPNLYWYRQAAGRGLQLLFYSVGIGQISSEVPQNLSASRPQDRQFILSSKKLLLSDSGFYLCAWSWGGAGANVLTFGAGSRLTVL.

The chain couples TRBV5-1 to TRBJ1-2; 12 nucleotides match TRBD1. This CDR3 is 16 amino acids long. CDR1 SGHRS and CDR2 YFSETQ come from the germline V gene. After removal of 4 bases from V and 3 bases from J, the junction contained 7 bases not matched to a gene. In DNA form, the CDR3 reads TGCGCCAGCAGCGGACCGGGACAGGGGGCATACTATGGCTACACCTTC. Its protein is CASSGPGQGAYYGYTF. The full variable domain, rest sourced from reference TRBV5-1 and TRBJ1-2, is KAGVTQTPRYLIKTRGQQVTLSCSPISGHRSVSWYQQTPGQGLQFLFEYFSETQRNKGNFPGRFSGRQFSNSRSEMNVSTLELGDSALYLCASSGPGQGAYYGYTFGSGTRLTVV.

This sequence joins TRBV7-3 and TRBJ2-1; D remains unclear. This CDR3 is built from 15 residues. CDR1 SGHTA and CDR2 FQGTGA come from the germline V gene. V was trimmed by 2 bases and J by 7 bases, leaving 15 bases between them. This CDR3 reads CASSLWAQGLNEQFF. The CDR3, as DNA: TGTGCCAGCAGCTTATGGGCCCAAGGGCTAAATGAGCAGTTCTTC.